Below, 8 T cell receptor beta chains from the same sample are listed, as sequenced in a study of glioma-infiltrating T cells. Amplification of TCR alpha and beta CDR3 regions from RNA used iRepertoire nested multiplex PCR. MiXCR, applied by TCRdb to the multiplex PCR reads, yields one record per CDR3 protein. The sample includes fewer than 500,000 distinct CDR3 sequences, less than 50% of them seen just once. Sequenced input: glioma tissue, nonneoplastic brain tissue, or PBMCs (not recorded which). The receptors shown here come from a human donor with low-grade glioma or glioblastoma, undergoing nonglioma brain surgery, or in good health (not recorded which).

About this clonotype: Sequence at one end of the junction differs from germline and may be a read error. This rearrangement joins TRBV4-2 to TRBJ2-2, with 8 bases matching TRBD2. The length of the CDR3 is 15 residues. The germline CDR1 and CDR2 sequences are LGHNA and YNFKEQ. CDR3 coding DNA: TGTGCCAGCAGCCCGAGCGGGAGATGGACCGGGGAGCTGTCTTTT. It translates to CASSPSGRWTGELSF.

Here the CDR3 reads CASSPRRLAGGVREQFF. The CDR3 nucleotides are TGTGCCAGCAGCCCGAGACGACTAGCGGGGGGGGTGAGGGAGCAGTTCTTC. The rearrangement uses TRBV28 and TRBJ2-1, with 14 bases matching TRBD2. J gave up 10 bases and V 6 bases, and 14 bases lay outside the gene matches. Germline V gene sequence: CDR1 MDHEN, CDR2 SYDVKM. The CDR3 consists of 17 residues.

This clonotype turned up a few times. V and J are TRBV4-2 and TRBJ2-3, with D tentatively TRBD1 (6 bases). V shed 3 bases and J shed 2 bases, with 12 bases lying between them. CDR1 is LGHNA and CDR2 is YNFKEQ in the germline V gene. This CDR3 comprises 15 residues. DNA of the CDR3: TGTGCCAGCAGCCATGGGGACACCTACACAGATACGCAGTATTTT. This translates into CASSHGDTYTDTQYF.

CDR3 nucleotide sequence: TGTGCCAGCGGGACAGGGGTCCAATACGAGCAGTACTTC. Amino acid sequence: CASGTGVQYEQYF. This chain joins TRBV19 and TRBJ2-7, with 10 bases aligning to TRBD1. J lost 4 bases, V lost 9 bases, and 6 bases had no gene match. In germline, CDR1 is LNHDA, CDR2 SQIVND (reference sequence). The CDR3 consists of 13 residues.

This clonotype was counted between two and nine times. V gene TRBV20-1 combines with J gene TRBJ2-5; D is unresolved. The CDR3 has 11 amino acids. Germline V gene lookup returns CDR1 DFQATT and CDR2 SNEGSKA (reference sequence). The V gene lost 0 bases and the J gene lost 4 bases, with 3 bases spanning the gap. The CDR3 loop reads CSARDLETQYF. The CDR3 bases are TGCAGTGCTAGAGATTTAGAGACCCAGTACTTC.

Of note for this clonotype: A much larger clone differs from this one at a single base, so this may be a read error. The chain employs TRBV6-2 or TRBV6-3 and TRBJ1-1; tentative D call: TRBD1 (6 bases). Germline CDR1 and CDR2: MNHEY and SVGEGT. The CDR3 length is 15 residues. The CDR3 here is CASSGADSLNTGAFF. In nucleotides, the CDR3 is TGTGCCAGCAGTGGGGCGGACAGTTTGAACACTGGAGCTTTCTTT.

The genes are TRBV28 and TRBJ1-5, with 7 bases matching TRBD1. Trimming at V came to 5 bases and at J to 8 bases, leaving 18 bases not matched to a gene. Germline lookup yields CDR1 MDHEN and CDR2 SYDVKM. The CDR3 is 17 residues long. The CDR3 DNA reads TGTGCCAGCAGTCCCTCGAGAGGCAGGGGGTCGGGAAAGCCCCAGCATTTT. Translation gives CASSPSRGRGSGKPQHF.

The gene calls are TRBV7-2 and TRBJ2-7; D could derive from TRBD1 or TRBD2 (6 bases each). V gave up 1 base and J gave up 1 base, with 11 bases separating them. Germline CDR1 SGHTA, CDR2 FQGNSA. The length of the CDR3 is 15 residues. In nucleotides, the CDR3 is TGTGCCAGCAGCTTAGAGGGGGGACTTTCCTACGAGCAGTACTTC. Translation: CASSLEGGLSYEQYF.